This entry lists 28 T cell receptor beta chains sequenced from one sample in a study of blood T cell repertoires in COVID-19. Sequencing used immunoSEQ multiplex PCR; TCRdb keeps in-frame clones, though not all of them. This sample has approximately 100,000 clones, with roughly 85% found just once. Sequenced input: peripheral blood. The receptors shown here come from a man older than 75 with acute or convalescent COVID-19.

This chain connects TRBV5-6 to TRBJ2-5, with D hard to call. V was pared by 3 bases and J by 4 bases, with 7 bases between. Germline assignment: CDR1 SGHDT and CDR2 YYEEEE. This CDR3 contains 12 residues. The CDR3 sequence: CASSSGRETQYF. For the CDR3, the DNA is TGTGCCAGCAGCTCTGGCAGAGAGACCCAGTACTTC.

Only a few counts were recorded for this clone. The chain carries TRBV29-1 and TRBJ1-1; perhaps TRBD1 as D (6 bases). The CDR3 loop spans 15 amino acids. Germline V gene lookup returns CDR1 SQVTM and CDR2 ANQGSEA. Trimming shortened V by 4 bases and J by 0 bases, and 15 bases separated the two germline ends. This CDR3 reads CSVAAGGPMNTEAFF. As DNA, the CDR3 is TGCAGCGTTGCAGCGGGGGGGCCTATGAACACTGAAGCTTTCTTT.

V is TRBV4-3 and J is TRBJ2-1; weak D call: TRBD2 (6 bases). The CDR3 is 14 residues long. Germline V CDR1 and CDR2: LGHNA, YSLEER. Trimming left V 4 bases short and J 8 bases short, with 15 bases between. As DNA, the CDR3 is TGCGCCAGCAGCCCGACTAGATTATTAGATGAGCAGTTCTTC. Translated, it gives CASSPTRLLDEQFF.

CDR3 nucleotide sequence: TGCAGTGCTAGATGGGGAGTTCAGTACTTC. This sequence encodes CSARWGVQYF. The chain uses TRBV20-1 and TRBJ2-4; TRBD2 might be the D (5 bases). The ends were cut back, 2 bases at V and 11 bases at J, with 7 bases in the middle. CDR1 and CDR2 (germline): DFQATT, SNEGSKA (reference sequence). The CDR3 has 10 residues.

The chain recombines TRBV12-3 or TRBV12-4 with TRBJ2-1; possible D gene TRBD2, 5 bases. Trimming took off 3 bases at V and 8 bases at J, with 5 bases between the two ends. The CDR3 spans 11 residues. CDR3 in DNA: TGTGCCAGCAGTTTTAGCGATGAGCAGTTCTTC. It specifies CASSFSDEQFF.

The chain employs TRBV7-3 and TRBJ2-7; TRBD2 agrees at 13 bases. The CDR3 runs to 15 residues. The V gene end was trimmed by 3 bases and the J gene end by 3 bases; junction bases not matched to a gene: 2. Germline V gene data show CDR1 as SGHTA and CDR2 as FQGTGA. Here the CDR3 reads CASSFGTSGVYEQYF. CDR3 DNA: TGTGCCAGCAGCTTCGGGACTAGCGGGGTCTACGAGCAGTACTTC. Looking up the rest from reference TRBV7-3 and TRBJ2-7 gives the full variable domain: GAGVSQTPSNKVTEKGKYVELRCDPISGHTALYWYRQSLGQGPEFLIYFQGTGAADDSGLPNDRFFAVRPEGSVSTLKIQRTERGDSAVYLCASSFGTSGVYEQYFGPGTRLTVT.

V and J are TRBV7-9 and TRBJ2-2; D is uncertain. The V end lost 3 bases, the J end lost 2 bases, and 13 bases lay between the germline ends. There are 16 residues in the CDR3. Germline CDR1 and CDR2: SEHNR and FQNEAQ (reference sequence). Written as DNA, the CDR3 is TGTGCCAGCAGCTTGTTTCAACAGATTAACACCGGGGAGCTGTTTTTT. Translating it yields CASSLFQQINTGELFF.

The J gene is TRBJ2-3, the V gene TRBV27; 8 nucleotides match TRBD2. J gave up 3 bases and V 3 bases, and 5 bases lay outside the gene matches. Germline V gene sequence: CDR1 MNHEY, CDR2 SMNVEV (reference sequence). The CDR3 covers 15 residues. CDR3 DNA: TGTGCCAGCAGTTTGGTAGCGGGGCCAACAGATACGCAGTATTTT. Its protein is CASSLVAGPTDTQYF.

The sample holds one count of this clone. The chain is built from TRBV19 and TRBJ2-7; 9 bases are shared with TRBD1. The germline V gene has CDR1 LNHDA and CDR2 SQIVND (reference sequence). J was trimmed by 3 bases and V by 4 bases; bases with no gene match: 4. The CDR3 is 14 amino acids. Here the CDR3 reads CASSTGTGYYEQYF. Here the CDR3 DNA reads TGTGCCAGTAGTACCGGGACAGGGTACTACGAGCAGTACTTC.

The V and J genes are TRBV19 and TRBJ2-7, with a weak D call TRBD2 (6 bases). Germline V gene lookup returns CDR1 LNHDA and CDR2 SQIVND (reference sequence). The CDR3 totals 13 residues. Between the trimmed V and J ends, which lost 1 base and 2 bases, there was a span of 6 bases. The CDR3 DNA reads TGTGCCAGTAGTATAGCGGGGGCCTACGAGCAGTACTTC. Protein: CASSIAGAYEQYF.

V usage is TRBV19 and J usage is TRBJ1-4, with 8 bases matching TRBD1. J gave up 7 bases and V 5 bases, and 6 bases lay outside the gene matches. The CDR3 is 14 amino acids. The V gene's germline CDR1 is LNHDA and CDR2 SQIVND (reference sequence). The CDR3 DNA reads TGTGCCAGTAGTTTACAGGGGGTTGGTGAAAAACTGTTTTTT. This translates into CASSLQGVGEKLFF.

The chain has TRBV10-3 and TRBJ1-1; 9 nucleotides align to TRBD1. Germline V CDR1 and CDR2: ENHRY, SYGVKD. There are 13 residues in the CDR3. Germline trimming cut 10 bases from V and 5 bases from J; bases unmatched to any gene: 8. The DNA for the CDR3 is TGTGCCACGCAAACCGGGACAGGGACTGAAGCTTTCTTT. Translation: CATQTGTGTEAFF.

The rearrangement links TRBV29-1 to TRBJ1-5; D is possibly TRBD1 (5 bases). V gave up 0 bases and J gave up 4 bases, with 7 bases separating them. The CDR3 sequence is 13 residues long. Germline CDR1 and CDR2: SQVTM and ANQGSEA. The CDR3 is CSVEDRGNQPQHF. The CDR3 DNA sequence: TGCAGCGTTGAAGATCGGGGGAATCAGCCCCAGCATTTT.

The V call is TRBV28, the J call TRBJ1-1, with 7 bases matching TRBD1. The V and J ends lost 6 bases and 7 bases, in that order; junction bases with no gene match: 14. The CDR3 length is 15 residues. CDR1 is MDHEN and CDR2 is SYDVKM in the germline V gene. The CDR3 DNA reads TGTGCCAGCAGGTACGGACAGGAGCCATACTATGAAGCTTTCTTT. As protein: CASRYGQEPYYEAFF. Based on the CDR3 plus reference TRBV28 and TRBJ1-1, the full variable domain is DVKVTQSSRYLVKRTGEKVFLECVQDMDHENMFWYRQDPGLGLRLIYFSYDVKMKEKGDIPEGYSVSREKKERFSLILESASTNQTSMYLCASRYGQEPYYEAFFGQGTRLTVV.

The CDR3 here is CASSYQPAGDQPQHF. The DNA of the CDR3 is TGTGCCAGCAGTTACCAGCCGGCGGGGGATCAGCCCCAGCATTTT. This sequence joins TRBV6-6 and TRBJ1-5; D may be TRBD1 (5 bases). The CDR3 contains 15 residues. The V end lost 2 bases, the J end lost 5 bases, and 13 bases lay between the germline ends. CDR1 and CDR2 from the germline V gene are MNHNY and SVGAGI (reference sequence).

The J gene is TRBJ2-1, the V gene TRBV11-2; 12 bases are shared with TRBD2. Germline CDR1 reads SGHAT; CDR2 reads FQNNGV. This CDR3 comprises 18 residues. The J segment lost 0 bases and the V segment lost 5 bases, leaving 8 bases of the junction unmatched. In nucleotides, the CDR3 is TGTGCCAGCAGCCCGCGACTAGCGGGGGCTAGCTCCTACAATGAGCAGTTCTTC. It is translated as CASSPRLAGASSYNEQFF.

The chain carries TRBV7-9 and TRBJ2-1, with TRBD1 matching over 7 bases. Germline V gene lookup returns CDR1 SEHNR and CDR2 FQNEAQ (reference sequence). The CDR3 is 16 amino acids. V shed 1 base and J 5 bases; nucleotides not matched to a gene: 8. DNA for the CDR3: TGTGCCAGCAGCTTAGGGCGGACAGGAAGGAACAATGAGCAGTTCTTC. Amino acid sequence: CASSLGRTGRNNEQFF.

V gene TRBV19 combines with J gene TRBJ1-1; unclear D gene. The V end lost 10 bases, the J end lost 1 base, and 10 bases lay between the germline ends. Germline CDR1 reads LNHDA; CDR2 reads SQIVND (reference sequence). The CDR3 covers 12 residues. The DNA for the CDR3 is TGTGCCACCAAAGGAGAGAACACTGAAGCTTTCTTT. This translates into CATKGENTEAFF.

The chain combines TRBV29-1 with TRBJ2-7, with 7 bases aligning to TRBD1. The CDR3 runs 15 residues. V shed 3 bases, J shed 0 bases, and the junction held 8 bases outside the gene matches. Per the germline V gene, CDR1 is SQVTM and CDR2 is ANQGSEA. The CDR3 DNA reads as TGCAGCGTTGAGTTAGACAGGGCGCGCTCCTACGAGCAGTACTTC. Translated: CSVELDRARSYEQYF.

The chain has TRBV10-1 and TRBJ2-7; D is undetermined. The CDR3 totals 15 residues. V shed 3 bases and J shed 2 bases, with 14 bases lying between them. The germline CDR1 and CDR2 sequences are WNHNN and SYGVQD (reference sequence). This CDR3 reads CASSDTPLRPYEQYF. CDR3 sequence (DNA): TGCGCCAGCAGTGACACTCCACTAAGACCCTACGAGCAGTACTTC.

CDR3 residues: CASSLGGSINTQYF. For the CDR3, the DNA is TGTGCCAGCAGCTTAGGAGGGTCGATAAATACGCAGTATTTT. The V and J genes are TRBV11-3 and TRBJ2-3; the D gene is possibly TRBD2 (5 bases). The V gene lost 1 base and the J gene lost 7 bases, with 12 bases spanning the gap. Per the germline V gene, CDR1 is SGHNT and CDR2 is YENEEA. The CDR3 covers 14 residues.

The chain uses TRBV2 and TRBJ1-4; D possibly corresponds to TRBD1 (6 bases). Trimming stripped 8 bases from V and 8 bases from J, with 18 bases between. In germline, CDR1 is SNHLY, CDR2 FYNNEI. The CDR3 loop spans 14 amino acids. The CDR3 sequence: CASRIAIGGEKLFF. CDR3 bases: TGTGCCAGCCGTATCGCGATTGGGGGCGAAAAACTGTTTTTT.

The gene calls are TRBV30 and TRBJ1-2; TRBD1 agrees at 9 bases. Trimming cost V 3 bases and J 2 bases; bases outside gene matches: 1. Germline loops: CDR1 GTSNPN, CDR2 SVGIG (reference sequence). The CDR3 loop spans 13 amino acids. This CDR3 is CAWSGQGNYGYTF. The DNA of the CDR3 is TGTGCCTGGAGCGGACAGGGGAACTATGGCTACACCTTC.

CDR3 protein: CASSQQGGETEAFF. The CDR3 nucleotides are TGTGCCAGCAGCCAACAGGGCGGAGAGACTGAAGCTTTCTTT. This chain uses TRBV3-1 (or the pseudogene TRBV3-2) with TRBJ1-1; maybe TRBD1 (5 bases). Per germline, CDR1 LGHDT and CDR2 YNNKEL (reference sequence). The V end lost 2 bases, the J end lost 5 bases, and 12 bases lay between the germline ends. The length of the CDR3 is 14 residues.

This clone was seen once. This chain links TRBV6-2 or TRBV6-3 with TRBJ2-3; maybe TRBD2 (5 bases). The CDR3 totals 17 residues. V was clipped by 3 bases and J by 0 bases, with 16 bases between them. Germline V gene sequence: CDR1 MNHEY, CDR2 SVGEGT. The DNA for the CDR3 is TGTGCCAGCAGTTATCACCGGGGTCAGAGTAGCACAGATACGCAGTATTTT. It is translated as CASSYHRGQSSTDTQYF.

The CDR3 protein is CASSQGSSGRDYNEQFF. The CDR3 DNA reads as TGCGCCAGCAGCCAAGGGAGTAGCGGGAGGGATTACAATGAGCAGTTCTTC. V gene TRBV4-3 combines with J gene TRBJ2-1, with 11 bases that match TRBD2. The V gene end was trimmed by 1 base and the J gene end by 4 bases; junction bases not matched to a gene: 6. This CDR3 has 17 residues. The germline gives CDR1 LGHNA, CDR2 YSLEER.

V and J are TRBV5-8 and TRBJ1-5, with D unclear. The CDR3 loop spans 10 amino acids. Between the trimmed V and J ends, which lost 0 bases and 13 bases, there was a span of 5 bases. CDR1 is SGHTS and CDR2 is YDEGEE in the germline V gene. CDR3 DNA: TGTGCCAGCAGCTTGGGTGAGCAGCATTTT. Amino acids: CASSLGEQHF. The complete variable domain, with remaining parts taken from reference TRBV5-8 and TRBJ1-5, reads EAGVTQSPTHLIKTRGQQATLRCSPISGHTSVYWYQQALGLGLQFLLWYDEGEERNRGNFPPRFSGRQFPNYSSELNVNALELEDSALYLCASSLGEQHFGDGTRLSIL.

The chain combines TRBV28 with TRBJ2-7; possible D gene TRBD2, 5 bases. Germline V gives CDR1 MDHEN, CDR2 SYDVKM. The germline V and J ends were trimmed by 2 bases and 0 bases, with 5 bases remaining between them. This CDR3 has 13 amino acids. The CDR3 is CASSLGLSYEQYF. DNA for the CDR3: TGTGCCAGCAGTTTAGGACTCTCCTACGAGCAGTACTTC.